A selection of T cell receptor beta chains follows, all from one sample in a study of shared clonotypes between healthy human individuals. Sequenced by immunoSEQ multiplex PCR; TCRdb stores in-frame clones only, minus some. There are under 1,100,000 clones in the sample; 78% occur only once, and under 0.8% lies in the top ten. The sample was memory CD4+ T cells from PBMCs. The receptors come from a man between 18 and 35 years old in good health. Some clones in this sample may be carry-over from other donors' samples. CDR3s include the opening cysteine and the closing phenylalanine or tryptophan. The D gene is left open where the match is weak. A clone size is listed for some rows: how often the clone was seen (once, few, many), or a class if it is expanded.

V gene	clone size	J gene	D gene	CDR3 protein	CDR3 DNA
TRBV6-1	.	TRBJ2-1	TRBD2	CASSEFSGRGSYNEQFF	TGTGCCAGCAGTGAATTTAGCGGGAGGGGGTCCTACAATGAGCAGTTCTTC
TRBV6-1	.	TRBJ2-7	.	CASRGPSSYEQYF	TGTGCCAGCCGGGGGCCCAGCTCCTACGAGCAGTACTTC
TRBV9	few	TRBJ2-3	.	CASSVGSGGGDTQYF	TGTGCCAGCAGCGTAGGCAGCGGAGGCGGGGATACGCAGTATTTT
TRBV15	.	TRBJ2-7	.	CATSRESGPTYEQYF	TGTGCCACCAGCAGGGAGAGCGGACCGACCTACGAGCAGTACTTC
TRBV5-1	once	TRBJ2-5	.	CASSLFTGETQYF	TGCGCCAGCAGCTTATTTACAGGGGAGACCCAGTACTTC
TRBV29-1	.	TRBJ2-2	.	CSVGANSNTGELFF	TGCAGCGTTGGGGCGAATTCGAACACCGGGGAGCTGTTTTTT
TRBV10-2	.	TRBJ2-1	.	CASSERGYNEQFF	TGCGCCAGCAGTGAAAGGGGCTACAATGAGCAGTTCTTC
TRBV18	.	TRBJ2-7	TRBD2	CASSPREGDYEQYF	TGTGCCAGCTCACCACGGGAGGGTGACTACGAGCAGTACTTC
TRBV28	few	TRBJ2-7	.	CASSLTVAGAKQYF	TGTGCCAGCAGTTTAACGGTGGCGGGGGCAAAGCAGTACTTC
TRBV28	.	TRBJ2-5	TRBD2	CASSFRTSGIKTQYF	TGTGCCAGCAGTTTTAGGACTAGCGGGATTAAGACCCAGTACTTC
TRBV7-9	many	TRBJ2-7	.	CASSLLAGYEQYF	TGTGCCAGCAGCCTGTTGGCCGGCTACGAGCAGTACTTC
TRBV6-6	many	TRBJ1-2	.	CASSDTFRGEGYTF	TGTGCCAGCAGTGACACGTTTCGGGGGGAGGGCTACACCTTC
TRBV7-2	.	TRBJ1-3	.	CASSQRQPFSSGNTIYF	TGTGCCAGCAGCCAACGCCAACCGTTTAGCTCTGGAAACACCATATATTTT
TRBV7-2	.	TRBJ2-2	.	CASSLSRDTGELFF	TGTGCCAGCAGCTTATCGCGGGACACCGGGGAGCTGTTTTTT
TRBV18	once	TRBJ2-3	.	CASSPQGTSTDTQYF	TGTGCCAGCTCACCACAGGGGACCAGCACCGATACGCAGTATTTT
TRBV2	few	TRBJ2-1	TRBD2	CASSAGGRASDEQFF	TGTGCCAGCAGTGCTGGGGGGAGGGCCTCGGATGAGCAGTTCTTC
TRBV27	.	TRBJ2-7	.	CASSFLALSSYEQYF	TGTGCCAGCAGTTTCCTTGCGTTGAGCTCCTACGAGCAGTACTTC
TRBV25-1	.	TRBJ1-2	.	CASSEPGYNYGYTF	TGTGCCAGCAGTGAACCGGGATACAACTATGGCTACACCTTC
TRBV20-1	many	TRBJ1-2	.	CSARIDYGYTF	TGCAGTGCCAGGATTGACTATGGCTACACCTTC
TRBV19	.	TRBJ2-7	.	CASSLSGAYEQYF	TGTGCCAGTAGTCTCTCAGGGGCCTACGAGCAGTACTTC
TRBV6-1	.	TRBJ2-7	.	CASSEGGTKWGF	TGTGCCAGCAGTGAAGGTGGGACCAAATGGGGTTTC
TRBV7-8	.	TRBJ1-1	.	CASSPNPRQTGNTEAFF	TGTGCCAGCAGCCCTAACCCGAGACAGACCGGGAACACTGAAGCTTTCTTT
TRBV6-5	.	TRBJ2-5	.	CASSYRGQETQYF	TGTGCCAGCAGTTACAGGGGGCAAGAGACCCAGTACTTC
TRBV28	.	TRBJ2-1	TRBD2	CASSLWTLAGEHDEQFF	TGTGCCAGCAGTTTATGGACCCTAGCGGGAGAACACGATGAGCAGTTCTTC
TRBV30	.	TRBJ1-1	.	CAWSGRNTEAFF	TGTGCCTGGAGTGGGCGGAACACTGAAGCTTTCTTT
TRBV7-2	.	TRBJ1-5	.	CASSRAVGVQPQHF	TGTGCCAGCAGCCGGGCGGTGGGGGTTCAGCCCCAGCATTTT
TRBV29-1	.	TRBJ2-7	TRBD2	CSVAQAGGGEQYF	TGCAGCGTGGCCCAGGCGGGGGGGGGCGAGCAGTACTTC
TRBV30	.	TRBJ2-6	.	CAWVNTAGANVLTF	TGTGCCTGGGTAAATACTGCTGGGGCCAACGTCCTGACTTTC
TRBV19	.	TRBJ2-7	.	CASSNQFGSEQYF	TGTGCCAGTAGTAACCAGTTCGGCTCCGAGCAGTACTTC
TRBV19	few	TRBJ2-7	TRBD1	CASSTGTVGSEQYF	TGTGCCAGTAGTACCGGGACAGTTGGGTCCGAGCAGTACTTC